These 22 T cell receptor beta chains originate from one sample sequenced in a study of T cell changes during pregnancy in multiple sclerosis. TCRdb's copy holds only in-frame clones and misses some; the assay was immunoSEQ multiplex PCR. The sample consists of around 69,000 clones, approximately 91% of them appearing once. The source material was peripheral blood, sampled in the third trimester of pregnancy. The receptors come from a female donor with multiple sclerosis, enrolled in a pregnancy study.

The chain employs TRBV9 and TRBJ1-4; TRBD1 might be the D (5 bases). CDR3 size: 17 residues. The germline gives CDR1 SGDLS, CDR2 YYNGEE. V lost 0 bases and J 4 bases, leaving 16 bases between the germline ends. The CDR3 DNA sequence: TGTGCCAGCAGCGTAGGTAAGGGGCGGACCAGTAATGAAAAACTGTTTTTT. Protein product: CASSVGKGRTSNEKLFF.

V and J are TRBV7-3 and TRBJ2-2; tentatively, D is TRBD2 (5 bases). Trimming removed 5 bases at V and 5 bases at J, with 15 bases between. The CDR3 covers 15 residues. The germline V gene encodes CDR1 SGHTA and CDR2 FQGTGA. DNA of the CDR3: TGTGCCAGCAGCCAAGCGGCAGGTCAGACCGGGGAGCTGTTTTTT. Protein sequence: CASSQAAGQTGELFF.

The sample holds one count of this clone. This chain connects TRBV5-8 to TRBJ2-6, with 8 bases that match TRBD1. Losses at the gene ends were 2 bases for V and 0 bases for J; bases not matched to a gene: 4. There are 17 residues in the CDR3. Germline V CDR1 and CDR2: SGHTS, YDEGEE. The CDR3 is CASSFRGPISGANVLTF. Written as DNA, the CDR3 is TGTGCCAGCAGCTTCAGGGGGCCCATCTCTGGGGCCAACGTCCTGACTTTC.

The chain has TRBV9 and TRBJ2-3; 9 nucleotides align to TRBD1. V was clipped by 0 bases and J by 2 bases; unmatched bases: 7. The CDR3 runs to 17 residues. CDR1 and CDR2 (germline): SGDLS, YYNGEE. The DNA of the CDR3 is TGTGCCAGCAGCGTAGCTTTTAGGACAGGGGACACAGATACGCAGTATTTT. Translation: CASSVAFRTGDTDTQYF.

The genes are TRBV5-4 and TRBJ2-1, with TRBD2 matching 10 bases. Germline CDR1 and CDR2: SGHNT and YYREEE (reference sequence). The CDR3 is 15 amino acids. After removal of 2 bases from V and 3 bases from J, the junction contained 2 bases not matched to a gene. CDR3 DNA: TGTGCCAGCAGCTTTTGGACTAGCGGCTACAATGAGCAGTTCTTC. Protein: CASSFWTSGYNEQFF.

This clone has just one count. This chain connects TRBV27 to TRBJ2-3; TRBD1 is a possible D gene (6 bases). CDR1 is MNHEY and CDR2 is SMNVEV in the germline V gene (reference sequence). V dropped 3 bases and J dropped 6 bases, with 19 bases sitting between them. CDR3 length: 16 residues. Written as DNA, the CDR3 is TGTGCCAGCAGTTTCACAGCAAATTACAGGGTGGATACGCAGTATTTT. Translated: CASSFTANYRVDTQYF.

The chain's CDR3 is CASSLVLAGGRNEQFF. The CDR3 region has the DNA TGCGCCAGCAGCTTGGTATTAGCGGGGGGCCGAAATGAGCAGTTCTTC. The V gene is TRBV5-1, the J gene TRBJ2-1; 10 bases match TRBD2. The trim removed 0 bases at V and 7 bases at J, leaving 7 bases unmatched. The length of the CDR3 is 16 residues. CDR1 is SGHRS and CDR2 is YFSETQ in the germline V gene.

The chain employs TRBV15 and TRBJ1-4; D gene uncertain. Looked up from germline, CDR1 is LNHNV and CDR2 is YYDKDF (reference sequence). V dropped 1 base and J dropped 6 bases, with 12 bases sitting between them. This CDR3 is 15 amino acids long. CDR3 sequence reads: CATSRGVGSDEKLFF. The DNA for the CDR3 is TGTGCCACCAGCAGAGGGGTTGGGAGTGATGAAAAACTGTTTTTT.

The chain uses TRBV7-3 and TRBJ2-1; possibly TRBD1 for D (6 bases). The CDR3 has 13 amino acids. Trimming stripped 6 bases from V and 6 bases from J, with 12 bases between. Germline V gives CDR1 SGHTA, CDR2 FQGTGA. The CDR3: CASSLQGSNEQFF. The CDR3 DNA reads as TGTGCCAGCAGTCTACAGGGTTCCAATGAGCAGTTCTTC.

This chain connects TRBV11-3 to TRBJ2-5, with 9 bases aligning to TRBD1. Germline V gene data show CDR1 as SGHNT and CDR2 as YENEEA. This CDR3 region has 15 residues. V lost 5 bases to trimming and J lost 4 bases; unmatched junction nucleotides: 8. CDR3 loop: CASSHRQGEVETQYF. Here the CDR3 DNA reads TGTGCCAGCAGCCACCGACAGGGGGAGGTAGAGACCCAGTACTTC.

The chain has TRBV20-1 and TRBJ1-2; D is unclear. The CDR3 loop spans 11 amino acids. Trimming pared 3 bases from V and 0 bases from J, leaving 2 bases between. CDR1 and CDR2 (germline): DFQATT, SNEGSKA (reference sequence). In nucleotides, the CDR3 is TGCAGTGCTAGCTCTAACTATGGCTACACCTTC. Protein: CSASSNYGYTF.

This sequence joins TRBV7-2 and TRBJ2-5; 12 nucleotides match TRBD2. V lost 3 bases, J lost 5 bases, and 7 bases stayed unmatched. Germline V gene lookup returns CDR1 SGHTA and CDR2 FQGNSA. The CDR3 loop spans 16 amino acids. Here the CDR3 DNA reads TGTGCCAGCAGCTTCGCTAGCGGGGGGGGATGGGAGACCCAGTACTTC. Its protein is CASSFASGGGWETQYF.

The J gene is TRBJ2-7, the V gene TRBV5-1, with 7 bases identical to TRBD1. This CDR3 has 13 amino acids. The germline V gene has CDR1 SGHRS and CDR2 YFSETQ. J was trimmed by 2 bases and V by 2 bases; bases with no gene match: 1. CDR3 protein: CASSFQGAYEQYF. The CDR3 nucleotides are TGCGCCAGCAGCTTCCAGGGGGCCTACGAGCAGTACTTC.

The CDR3: CASSSQGLNTEAFF. The CDR3 coding sequence is TGTGCCAGCAGCTCCCAGGGATTGAACACTGAAGCTTTCTTT. This chain connects TRBV7-2 to TRBJ1-1; D may be TRBD1 (5 bases). Germline V gene data show CDR1 as SGHTA and CDR2 as FQGNSA. Trimming took off 4 bases at V and 0 bases at J, with 9 bases between the two ends. The CDR3 length is 14 residues. The variable domain in full, with the rest retrieved from reference TRBV7-2 and TRBJ1-1, is GAGVSQSPSNKVTEKGKDVELRCDPISGHTALYWYRQSLGQGLEFLIYFQGNSAPDKSGLPSDRFSAERTGGSVSTLTIQRTQQEDSAVYLCASSSQGLNTEAFFGQGTRLTVV.

The V call is TRBV6-5, the J call TRBJ1-3, with D uncertain. The germline V and J ends were trimmed by 3 bases and 4 bases, with 13 bases remaining between them. The CDR3 loop spans 15 amino acids. CDR1 and CDR2 (germline): MNHEY, SVGAGI. The CDR3 protein is CASSYMGPGGNTIYF. The CDR3 nucleotides read TGTGCCAGCAGTTATATGGGTCCGGGGGGAAACACCATATATTTT.

This chain links TRBV7-9 with TRBJ1-4, with D possibly TRBD1 on 6 matching bases. Looked up from germline, CDR1 is SEHNR and CDR2 is FQNEAQ (reference sequence). Trimming took 4 bases from V and 4 from J, leaving 13 bases between them. The CDR3 spans 15 residues. CDR3 DNA: TGTGCCAGCAGCTCCCCGGGACATTTTAATGAAAAACTGTTTTTT. Amino acid sequence: CASSSPGHFNEKLFF.

The rearrangement uses TRBV5-1 and TRBJ2-7; D might be TRBD1 (5 bases). V was pared by 0 bases and J by 3 bases, with 10 bases between. CDR3 length: 14 amino acids. CDR1 and CDR2 (germline): SGHRS, YFSETQ. CDR3 in amino acids: CASSLVGHYYEQYF. The CDR3 DNA is TGCGCCAGCAGCTTGGTCGGACACTACTACGAGCAGTACTTC.

The count of this clone is one. The chain employs TRBV5-4 and TRBJ2-2, with a tentative D call TRBD2 (7 bases). Deletions cut 4 bases from V and 7 bases from J, with 14 bases between. The CDR3 is 14 amino acids. Germline V CDR1 and CDR2: SGHNT, YYREEE (reference sequence). The CDR3 nucleotides are TGTGCCAGCAGCCTGGGGGGGCATAACGGGGAGCTGTTTTTT. Protein product: CASSLGGHNGELFF.

This clone was seen a few times. The chain recombines TRBV28 with TRBJ2-5, with D unresolved. Germline V CDR1 and CDR2: MDHEN, SYDVKM. The CDR3 totals 14 residues. V lost 10 bases and J lost 2, with 17 bases in between. This CDR3 is CATEDPRAQETQYF. The DNA of the CDR3 is TGTGCCACTGAGGATCCGAGAGCGCAAGAGACCCAGTACTTC.

The chain couples TRBV10-3 to TRBJ2-1; 7 bases fit TRBD1. Germline CDR1 and CDR2: ENHRY and SYGVKD. The CDR3 covers 15 residues. The V segment lost 4 bases and the J segment 4 bases; nucleotides outside the gene matches: 7. The CDR3 DNA sequence: TGTGCCATCAGTGGGCCCGGGACAGTGTACAATGAGCAGTTCTTC. This encodes CAISGPGTVYNEQFF.

The chain recombines TRBV5-1 with TRBJ2-3; TRBD2 matches at 15 bases. Germline CDR1 and CDR2: SGHRS and YFSETQ. The CDR3 length is 18 residues. V shed 0 bases and J 3 bases; nucleotides not matched to a gene: 5. The CDR3, as DNA: TGCGCCAGCAGCTTGGGGACTAGCGGGGGGGATCCAACAGATACGCAGTATTTT. This sequence encodes CASSLGTSGGDPTDTQYF.

Only one count was recorded for this clone. This chain joins TRBV2 and TRBJ2-3, with D unclear. Between the trimmed V and J ends, which lost 4 bases and 2 bases, there was a span of 7 bases. Germline CDR1 reads SNHLY; CDR2 reads FYNNEI. The CDR3 length is 13 residues. As DNA, the CDR3 is TGTGCCAGCAGTGTGCGGCACACAGATACGCAGTATTTT. Translated, it gives CASSVRHTDTQYF.